A single sample is the source of the 24 T cell receptor beta chains below, sequenced in a study of OX40 agonist ivuxolimab in advanced cancers. Data came from immunoSEQ multiplex PCR; TCRdb stores just in-frame clones and leaves some out. In the table there are about 88,000 clones, around 82% of which are singletons. This sample comprised CD4+ or CD8+ T cells sorted from blood, obtained in a trial of the OX40 agonist ivuxolimab. These receptors came from an adult with an advanced solid tumor such as melanoma, head and neck, liver or kidney cancer.

The rearrangement links TRBV2 to TRBJ1-4; D perhaps matches TRBD1 (5 bases). Germline V gene data show CDR1 as SNHLY and CDR2 as FYNNEI. The V gene lost 0 bases and the J gene lost 8 bases, with 13 bases spanning the gap. This CDR3 spans 15 amino acids. CDR3 in DNA: TGTGCCAGCAGTGAAGCGGAGGGGATGGGGGAAAAACTGTTTTTT. This sequence encodes CASSEAEGMGEKLFF.

The J gene is TRBJ2-7, the V gene TRBV6-6; D is tentatively TRBD1 or TRBD2 (5 bases each). Germline V lookup: CDR1 MNHNY, CDR2 SVGAGI (reference sequence). CDR3 length: 15 amino acids. Trimming removed 0 bases from V and 2 bases from J, with 11 bases in between. DNA of the CDR3: TGTGCCAGCAGTTACTCGGGGGACGCTCCCTACGAGCAGTACTTC. Translation gives CASSYSGDAPYEQYF.

The chain couples TRBV2 to TRBJ1-6; TRBD1 is a possible D gene (5 bases). CDR3 length equals 15 residues. Germline V gives CDR1 SNHLY, CDR2 FYNNEI. The ends were cut back, 0 bases at V and 7 bases at J, with 10 bases in the middle. The chain's CDR3 is CASSEARDSNSPLHF. The CDR3 coding sequence is TGTGCCAGCAGTGAAGCTCGCGACAGCAATTCACCCCTCCACTTT. The variable domain in full, with the rest retrieved from reference TRBV2 and TRBJ1-6, is EPEVTQTPSHQVTQMGQEVILRCVPISNHLYFYWYRQILGQKVEFLVSFYNNEISEKSEIFDDQFSVERPDGSNFTLKIRSTKLEDSAMYFCASSEARDSNSPLHFGNGTRLTVT.

The chain combines TRBV4-1 with TRBJ2-7; 8 bases are shared with TRBD1. With V trimmed by 2 bases and J by 2 bases, 5 bases remained unmatched. The CDR3 has 15 amino acids. Germline assignment: CDR1 MGHRA and CDR2 YSYEKL. CDR3 protein: CASSQRDRGAYEQYF. In nucleotides, the CDR3 is TGCGCCAGCAGCCAAAGAGACAGGGGAGCCTACGAGCAGTACTTC.

This clone has a handful of counts. V is TRBV10-3 and J is TRBJ2-3; possibly TRBD1 or TRBD2 for D (5 bases each). Trimming removed 0 bases from V and 10 bases from J, with 8 bases in between. Germline CDR1 is ENHRY and CDR2 is SYGVKD. The CDR3 is made up of 12 amino acids. This chain's CDR3 is CAISESRGPQYF. For the CDR3, the DNA is TGTGCCATCAGTGAGTCGAGGGGACCGCAGTATTTT.

J is TRBJ2-5 and V is TRBV4-3; TRBD1 might be the D (6 bases). Trimming stripped 0 bases from V and 1 base from J, with 9 bases between. The CDR3 is 15 amino acids. The V gene's germline CDR1 is LGHNA and CDR2 YSLEER. For the CDR3, the DNA is TGCGCCAGCAGCCAAGAAGCCAGGGGCCAAGAGACCCAGTACTTC. It yields the protein CASSQEARGQETQYF.

This chain joins TRBV7-9 and TRBJ2-7; D perhaps matches TRBD2 (6 bases). V was trimmed by 6 bases and J by 2 bases, leaving 14 bases between them. Germline lookup yields CDR1 SEHNR and CDR2 FQNEAQ (reference sequence). The CDR3 runs to 14 residues. The CDR3 DNA reads TGTGCCAGCAGGCCGGGACTTCCACCCTACGAGCAGTACTTC. Translated: CASRPGLPPYEQYF.

A single count supports this clone. This rearrangement joins TRBV4-2 to TRBJ1-2; TRBD1 aligns across 9 bases. The trim removed 4 bases at V and 5 bases at J, leaving 5 bases unmatched. The germline V gene has CDR1 LGHNA and CDR2 YNFKEQ. The CDR3 extends over 14 amino acids. CDR3 in DNA: TGTGCCAGCAGCCCCGCCGGGACAGGGTATGGCTACACCTTC. This translates into CASSPAGTGYGYTF.

The chain links TRBV29-1 to TRBJ2-3; 10 bases are shared with TRBD2. CDR3 length: 15 amino acids. The V gene's germline CDR1 is SQVTM and CDR2 ANQGSEA. Unmatched junction bases numbered 3, after V lost 3 bases and J lost 0 bases. Here the CDR3 DNA reads TGCAGCGTTGACGGGACTAGCGCAAGCACAGATACGCAGTATTTT. Residues: CSVDGTSASTDTQYF.

This chain joins TRBV7-9 and TRBJ1-1; D not certain. The CDR3 length is 14 residues. Trimming pared 1 base from V and 1 base from J, leaving 7 bases between. Looked up from germline, CDR1 is SEHNR and CDR2 is FQNEAQ (reference sequence). The CDR3 DNA is TGTGCCAGCAGCTTAGGGACGGGGAACACTGAAGCTTTCTTT. Its protein is CASSLGTGNTEAFF.

This clone occurred once. The chain uses TRBV19 and TRBJ1-4; no clear D gene. V was pared by 1 base and J by 5 bases, with 5 bases between. In germline, CDR1 is LNHDA, CDR2 SQIVND (reference sequence). CDR3 size: 13 residues. CDR3 nucleotide sequence: TGTGCCAGTAGTATAGGGCAGAATGAAAAACTGTTTTTT. This translates into CASSIGQNEKLFF.

V gene TRBV14 combines with J gene TRBJ2-7; weak D call: TRBD2 (5 bases). The germline gives CDR1 SGHDN, CDR2 FVKESK. This CDR3 is 15 amino acids long. Trimming removed 4 bases at V and 4 bases at J, with 17 bases between. The CDR3 DNA is TGTGCCAGCAGCCTGCGGGCGGCGAACTGGTACGAGCAGTACTTC. Translated: CASSLRAANWYEQYF.

This chain uses TRBV28 with TRBJ2-5; D gene uncertain. The V and J ends lost 3 bases and 5 bases respectively, with 19 bases between them. CDR1 is MDHEN, CDR2 SYDVKM, per germline. The CDR3 is 16 amino acids. This CDR3 is CASSLSPLNVWETQYF. The CDR3, as DNA: TGTGCCAGCAGTTTGTCACCCTTAAACGTATGGGAGACCCAGTACTTC.

The chain is built from TRBV9 and TRBJ1-1; D remains unclear. CDR3 length: 14 amino acids. CDR1 SGDLS and CDR2 YYNGEE come from the germline V gene. Trimming took 4 bases from V and 6 from J, leaving 16 bases between them. CDR3 DNA sequence: TGTGCCAGCAGCCTTGGGCCCCTCGGAGCTGAAGCTTTCTTT. Its protein product is CASSLGPLGAEAFF.

The chain couples TRBV7-9 to TRBJ2-2; no clear D. Germline loops: CDR1 SEHNR, CDR2 FQNEAQ (reference sequence). This CDR3 comprises 16 residues. V was shortened by 5 bases and J by 0 bases, with 13 bases between the two germline ends. CDR3 protein: CASSPRTGPNTGELFF. The CDR3 DNA reads as TGTGCCAGCAGCCCGCGGACCGGACCGAACACCGGGGAGCTGTTTTTT.

The CDR3 sequence: CASSPRASQPQHF. The CDR3 bases are TGTGCCAGCAGCCCTAGGGCTAGTCAGCCCCAGCATTTT. The rearrangement links TRBV7-2 to TRBJ1-5; the D is unclear. This CDR3 region has 13 residues. Germline V gives CDR1 SGHTA, CDR2 FQGNSA. The V end was cut by 5 bases, the J end by 6 bases, with 11 bases between.

J is TRBJ2-1 and V is TRBV7-9, with 9 positions matching TRBD2. V lost 8 bases, J lost 6 bases, and 11 bases stayed unmatched. CDR1 is SEHNR, CDR2 FQNEAQ, per germline (reference sequence). The CDR3 spans 15 residues. The CDR3 protein is CASWTSEWGGNEQFF. The CDR3 region has the DNA TGTGCCAGCTGGACTAGCGAATGGGGGGGCAATGAGCAGTTCTTC.

The rearrangement uses TRBV5-8 and TRBJ2-1, with D maybe TRBD1 (7 bases). V was shortened by 2 bases and J by 2 bases, with 14 bases between the two germline ends. The CDR3 consists of 16 residues. Germline V lookup: CDR1 SGHTS, CDR2 YDEGEE. For the CDR3, the DNA is TGTGCCAGCAGCTTCACCAGGGGGGTTACCTACAATGAGCAGTTCTTC. This encodes CASSFTRGVTYNEQFF.

The chain couples TRBV5-4 to TRBJ2-2; 7 nucleotides line up with TRBD1. CDR3 length equals 16 residues. Germline-derived CDR1 and CDR2 are SGHNT and YYREEE (reference sequence). With 0 bases clipped from V and 3 bases from J, the junction kept 5 bases outside the gene matches. The CDR3 loop reads CASSLARDSYTGELFF. The CDR3 DNA reads TGTGCCAGCAGCTTGGCGAGGGACAGCTACACCGGGGAGCTGTTTTTT.

The V gene is TRBV5-1, the J gene TRBJ2-3, with 10 bases lining up with TRBD2. The germline V gene encodes CDR1 SGHRS and CDR2 YFSETQ. The junction had 13 bases not matched to a gene; V was cut back by 4 bases and J by 2 bases. This CDR3 is 18 amino acids long. The CDR3 region is CASSLGPQREGTTDTQYF. CDR3 nucleotides: TGCGCCAGCAGCCTTGGGCCCCAGCGGGAGGGTACCACAGATACGCAGTATTTT.

This chain links TRBV11-3 with TRBJ1-1; TRBD1 matches at 10 bases. V was pared by 3 bases and J by 3 bases, with 4 bases of the junction left unmatched. Germline values: CDR1 SGHNT, CDR2 YENEEA. The CDR3 runs 15 residues. In DNA form, the CDR3 reads TGTGCCAGCAGCTTCAGCGGGACAGGGGACACTGAAGCTTTCTTT. Its translation: CASSFSGTGDTEAFF. The whole variable domain, remainder taken from reference TRBV11-3 and TRBJ1-1, is EAGVVQSPRYKIIEKKQPVAFWCNPISGHNTLYWYLQNLGQGPELLIRYENEEAVDDSQLPKDRFSAERLKGVDSTLKIQPAELGDSAVYLCASSFSGTGDTEAFFGQGTRLTVV.

The rearrangement joins TRBV28 to TRBJ2-5; no clear D. Germline V gene data show CDR1 as MDHEN and CDR2 as SYDVKM. The CDR3 extends over 13 amino acids. The V and J ends lost 5 bases and 2 bases respectively, with 9 bases between them. Written as DNA, the CDR3 is TGTGCCAGCAGTAAAGGATTGCAAGAGACCCAGTACTTC. It encodes CASSKGLQETQYF.

The gene calls are TRBV28 and TRBJ2-1, with 13 nucleotides matching TRBD2. The CDR3 runs to 18 residues. Losses at the gene ends were 5 bases for V and 5 bases for J; bases not matched to a gene: 12. Germline V lookup: CDR1 MDHEN, CDR2 SYDVKM. The CDR3 coding sequence is TGTGCCAGCAGTCCAATTAACCCCACTAGCGGGAGGGACAATGAGCAGTTCTTC. Protein sequence: CASSPINPTSGRDNEQFF.

The chain employs TRBV6-1 and TRBJ2-3, with 9 positions matching TRBD2. Looked up from germline, CDR1 is MNHNS and CDR2 is SASEGT. The CDR3 is 16 residues long. V was clipped by 4 bases and J by 0 bases; unmatched bases: 5. CDR3 sequence (DNA): TGTGCCAGCAGTGCCCTGACTAGCGGTAGCACAGATACGCAGTATTTT. Protein: CASSALTSGSTDTQYF.